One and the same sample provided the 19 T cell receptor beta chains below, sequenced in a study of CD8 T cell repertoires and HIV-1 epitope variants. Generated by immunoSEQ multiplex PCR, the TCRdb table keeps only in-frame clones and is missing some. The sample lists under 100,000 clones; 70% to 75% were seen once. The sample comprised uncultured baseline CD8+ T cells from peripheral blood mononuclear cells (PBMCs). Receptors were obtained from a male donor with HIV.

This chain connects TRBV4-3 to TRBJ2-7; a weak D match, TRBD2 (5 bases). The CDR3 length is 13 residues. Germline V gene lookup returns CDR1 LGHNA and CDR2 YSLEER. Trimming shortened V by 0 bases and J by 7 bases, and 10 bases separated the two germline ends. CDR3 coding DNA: TGCGCCAGCAGCCAAGATAGCGTGGGGGAGCAGTACTTC. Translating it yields CASSQDSVGEQYF.

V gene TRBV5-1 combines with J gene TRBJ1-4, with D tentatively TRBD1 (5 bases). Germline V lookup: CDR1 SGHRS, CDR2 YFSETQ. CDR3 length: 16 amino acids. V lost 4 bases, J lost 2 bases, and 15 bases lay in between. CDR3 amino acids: CASSGGTHLTNEKLFF. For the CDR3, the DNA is TGCGCCAGCAGCGGGGGGACCCACCTCACTAATGAAAAACTGTTTTTT. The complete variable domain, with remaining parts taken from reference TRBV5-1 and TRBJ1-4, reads KAGVTQTPRYLIKTRGQQVTLSCSPISGHRSVSWYQQTPGQGLQFLFEYFSETQRNKGNFPGRFSGRQFSNSRSEMNVSTLELGDSALYLCASSGGTHLTNEKLFFGSGTQLSVL.

CDR3 in amino acids: CASESGANVLTF. CDR3 coding DNA: TGTGCCAGCGAGTCTGGGGCCAACGTCCTGACTTTC. The genes are TRBV5-6 and TRBJ2-6; no firm D call. Germline loops: CDR1 SGHDT, CDR2 YYEEEE. Between the trimmed V and J ends, which lost 7 bases and 1 base, there was a span of 3 bases. The CDR3 contains 12 residues.

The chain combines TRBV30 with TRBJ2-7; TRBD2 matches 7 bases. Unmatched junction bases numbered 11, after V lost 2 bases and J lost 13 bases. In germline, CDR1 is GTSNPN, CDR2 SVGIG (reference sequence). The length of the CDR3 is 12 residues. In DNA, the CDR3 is TGTGCCTGGAGTCCCGAGGGAGGGGTTAGTTACTTC. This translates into CAWSPEGGVSYF. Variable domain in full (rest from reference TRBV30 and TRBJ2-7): SQTIHQWPATLVQPVGSPLSLECTVEGTSNPNLYWYRQAAGRGLQLLFYSVGIGQISSEVPQNLSASRPQDRQFILSSKKLLLSDSGFYLCAWSPEGGVSYFGPGTRLTVT.

CDR3 DNA: TGTGCCAGCAGCTCACGCCGGGAATTACCTTTACCAACCTACGAGCAGTACTTC. Its protein is CASSSRRELPLPTYEQYF. This chain connects TRBV7-9 to TRBJ2-7; possibly TRBD2 for D (5 bases). CDR1 and CDR2 from the germline V gene are SEHNR and FQNEAQ (reference sequence). CDR3 length: 18 residues. With 4 bases removed from V and 2 bases from J, the gap between germline ends came to 24 bases.

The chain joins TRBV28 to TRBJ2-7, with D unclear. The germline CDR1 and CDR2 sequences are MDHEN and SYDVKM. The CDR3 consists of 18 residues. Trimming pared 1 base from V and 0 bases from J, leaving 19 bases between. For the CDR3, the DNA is TGTGCCAGCAGTTTATCGGTCGGCTTGGGCAGTAGCTCCTACGAGCAGTACTTC. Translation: CASSLSVGLGSSSYEQYF.

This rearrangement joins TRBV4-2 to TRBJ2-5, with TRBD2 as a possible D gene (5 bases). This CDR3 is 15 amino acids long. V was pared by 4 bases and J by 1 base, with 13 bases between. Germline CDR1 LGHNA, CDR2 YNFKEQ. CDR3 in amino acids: CASSPGRSGQETQYF. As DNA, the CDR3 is TGTGCCAGCAGCCCCGGCCGCAGCGGCCAAGAGACCCAGTACTTC.

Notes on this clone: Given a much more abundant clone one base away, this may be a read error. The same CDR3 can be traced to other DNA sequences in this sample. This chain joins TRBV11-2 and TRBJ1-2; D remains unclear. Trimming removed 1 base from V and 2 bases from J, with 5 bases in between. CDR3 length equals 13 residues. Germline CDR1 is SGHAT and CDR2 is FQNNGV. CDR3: CASSLGANYGYTF. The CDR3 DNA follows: TGTGCCAGCAGCTTAGGGGCCAACTATGGCTACACCTTC.

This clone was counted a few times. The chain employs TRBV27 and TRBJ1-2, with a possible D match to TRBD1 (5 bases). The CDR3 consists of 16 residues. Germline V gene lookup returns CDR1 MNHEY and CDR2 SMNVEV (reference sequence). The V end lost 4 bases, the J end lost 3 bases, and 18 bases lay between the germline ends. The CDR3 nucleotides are TGTGCCAGCAGTTCGTTGGCACTCTCGGGGCACTATGGCTACACCTTC. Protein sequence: CASSSLALSGHYGYTF.

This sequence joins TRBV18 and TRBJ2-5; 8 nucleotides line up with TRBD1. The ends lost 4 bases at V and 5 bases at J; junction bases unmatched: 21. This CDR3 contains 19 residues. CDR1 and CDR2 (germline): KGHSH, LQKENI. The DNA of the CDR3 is TGTGCCAGCTCACTACGGACAGGGACCTTATTTCGGGGCCAGGAGACCCAGTACTTC. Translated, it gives CASSLRTGTLFRGQETQYF.

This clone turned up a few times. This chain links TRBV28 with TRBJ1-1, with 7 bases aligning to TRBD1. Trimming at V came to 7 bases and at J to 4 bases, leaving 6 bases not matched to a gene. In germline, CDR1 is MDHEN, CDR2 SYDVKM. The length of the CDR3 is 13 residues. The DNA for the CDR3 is TGTGCCAGCATTAGACAGGGTGGCACTGAAGCTTTCTTT. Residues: CASIRQGGTEAFF.

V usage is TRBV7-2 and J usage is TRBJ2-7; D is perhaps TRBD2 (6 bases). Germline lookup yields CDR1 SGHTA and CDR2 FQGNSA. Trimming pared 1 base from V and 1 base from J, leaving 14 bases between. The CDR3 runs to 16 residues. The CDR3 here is CASSLGPWGESYEQYF. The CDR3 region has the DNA TGTGCCAGCAGCTTAGGCCCTTGGGGGGAGTCCTACGAGCAGTACTTC.

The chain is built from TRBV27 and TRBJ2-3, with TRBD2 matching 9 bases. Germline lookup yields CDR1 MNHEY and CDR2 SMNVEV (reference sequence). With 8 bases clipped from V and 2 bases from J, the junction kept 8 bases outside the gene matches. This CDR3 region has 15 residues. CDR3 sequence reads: CASYDLAGPTDTQYF. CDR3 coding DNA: TGTGCCAGCTACGACCTAGCGGGACCCACAGATACGCAGTATTTT.

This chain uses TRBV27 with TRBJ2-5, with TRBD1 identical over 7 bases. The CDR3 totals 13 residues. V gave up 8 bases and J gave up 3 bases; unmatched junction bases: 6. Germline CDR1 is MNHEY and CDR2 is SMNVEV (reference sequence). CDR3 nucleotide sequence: TGTGCCAGCGGCCTCGGACAGGAAGAGACCCAGTACTTC. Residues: CASGLGQEETQYF.

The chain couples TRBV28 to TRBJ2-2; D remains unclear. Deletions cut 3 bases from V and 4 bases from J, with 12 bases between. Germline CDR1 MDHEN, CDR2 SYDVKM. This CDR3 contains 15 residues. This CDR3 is CASSFKGFLTGELFF. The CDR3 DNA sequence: TGTGCCAGCAGTTTTAAAGGGTTCCTCACCGGGGAGCTGTTTTTT. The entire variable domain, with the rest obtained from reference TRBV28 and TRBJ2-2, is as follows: DVKVTQSSRYLVKRTGEKVFLECVQDMDHENMFWYRQDPGLGLRLIYFSYDVKMKEKGDIPEGYSVSREKKERFSLILESASTNQTSMYLCASSFKGFLTGELFFGEGSRLTVL.

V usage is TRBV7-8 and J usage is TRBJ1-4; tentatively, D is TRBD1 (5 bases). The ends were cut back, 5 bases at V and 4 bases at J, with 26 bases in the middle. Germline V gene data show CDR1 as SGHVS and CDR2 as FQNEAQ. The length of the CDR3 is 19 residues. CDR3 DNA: TGTGCCAGCAGCCGGGGGGAGGGAGCGTTCAGTACGGGTAATGAAAAACTGTTTTTT. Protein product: CASSRGEGAFSTGNEKLFF. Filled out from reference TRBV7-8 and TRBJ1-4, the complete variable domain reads GAGVSQSPRYKVAKRGQDVALRCDPISGHVSLFWYQQALGQGPEFLTYFQNEAQLDKSGLPSDRFFAERPEGSVSTLKIQRTQQEDSAVYLCASSRGEGAFSTGNEKLFFGSGTQLSVL.

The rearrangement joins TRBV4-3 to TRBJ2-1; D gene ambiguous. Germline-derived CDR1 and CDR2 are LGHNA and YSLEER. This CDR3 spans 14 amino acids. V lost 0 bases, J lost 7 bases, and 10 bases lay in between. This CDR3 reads CASSQESGLNEQFF. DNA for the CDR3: TGCGCCAGCAGCCAAGAATCTGGTCTTAATGAGCAGTTCTTC.

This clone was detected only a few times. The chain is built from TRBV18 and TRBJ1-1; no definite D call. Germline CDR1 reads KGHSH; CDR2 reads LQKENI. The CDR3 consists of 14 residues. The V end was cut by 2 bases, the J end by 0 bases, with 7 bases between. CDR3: CASSPSGMNTEAFF. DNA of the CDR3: TGTGCCAGCTCACCATCGGGTATGAACACTGAAGCTTTCTTT.

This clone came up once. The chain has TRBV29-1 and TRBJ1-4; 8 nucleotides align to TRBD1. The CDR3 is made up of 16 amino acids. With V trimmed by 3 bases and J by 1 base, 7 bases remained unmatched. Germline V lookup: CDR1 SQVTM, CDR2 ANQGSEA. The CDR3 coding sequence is TGCAGCGTTGAGGACAGGGAAGTTAGAACTAATGAAAAACTGTTTTTT. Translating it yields CSVEDREVRTNEKLFF.